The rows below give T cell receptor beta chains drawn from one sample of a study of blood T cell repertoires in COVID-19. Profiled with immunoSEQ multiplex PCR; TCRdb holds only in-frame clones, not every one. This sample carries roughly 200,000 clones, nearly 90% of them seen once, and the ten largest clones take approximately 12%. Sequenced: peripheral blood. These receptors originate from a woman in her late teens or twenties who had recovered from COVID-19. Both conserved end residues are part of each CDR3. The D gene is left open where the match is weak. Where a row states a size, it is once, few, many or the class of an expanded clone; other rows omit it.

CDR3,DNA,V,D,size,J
CASSQVVRGGAGYGYTF,TGTGCCAGCAGCCAAGTCGTCCGGGGGGGCGCTGGATATGGCTACACCTTC,TRBV3-1/TRBV3-2,NA,NA,TRBJ1-2
CATSRVSTGTGRTPLHF,TGTGCCACCAGCAGAGTTTCCACCGGGACAGGGAGGACACCCCTCCACTTT,TRBV15,TRBD1,NA,TRBJ1-6
CASSLSRDQPQHF,TGTGCCAGCAGCTTGTCGCGGGATCAGCCCCAGCATTTT,TRBV7-2,NA,NA,TRBJ1-5
CASSYSVGPSNYGYTF,TGTGCCAGCAGTTACTCGGTGGGGCCGTCTAACTATGGCTACACCTTC,TRBV6-5,NA,NA,TRBJ1-2
CASSLGSGRETQYF,TGTGCCAGCAGCTTAGGAAGCGGGAGGGAGACCCAGTACTTC,TRBV7-9,TRBD2,NA,TRBJ2-5
CASSLAPSSEQYF,TGTGCCAGCAGCTTAGCACCTAGCTCCGAGCAGTACTTC,TRBV11-1,NA,NA,TRBJ2-7
CASSRTGGILAYNEQFF,TGTGCCAGTAGTAGGACAGGGGGCATACTGGCCTACAATGAGCAGTTCTTC,TRBV19,TRBD1,NA,TRBJ2-1
CASSVETRSGEQYF,TGTGCCAGCAGCGTAGAAACCAGATCGGGCGAGCAGTACTTC,TRBV9,NA,NA,TRBJ2-7
CSARREYEQYF,TGCAGTGCAAGGCGGGAGTACGAGCAGTACTTC,TRBV20-1,TRBD2,NA,TRBJ2-7
CAIRAGTGPYEQYF,TGTGCCATCAGGGCCGGGACAGGGCCCTACGAGCAGTACTTC,TRBV10-3,TRBD1,NA,TRBJ2-7
CASSVAGGKAEAFF,TGTGCCAGCAGCGTAGCAGGGGGAAAGGCTGAAGCTTTCTTT,TRBV9,TRBD1,NA,TRBJ1-1
CAWSVGGAQPQHF,TGTGCCTGGAGTGTAGGCGGAGCCCAGCCCCAGCATTTT,TRBV30,NA,NA,TRBJ1-5
CASSSDLSGYEQYF,TGTGCCAGCTCCTCAGACCTATCAGGGTACGAGCAGTACTTC,TRBV18,NA,NA,TRBJ2-7
CASRRNPGTANTEAFF,TGTGCCAGTAGGCGGAATCCCGGGACAGCGAACACTGAAGCTTTCTTT,TRBV19,TRBD1,NA,TRBJ1-1
CASSPTGNTGELFF,TGTGCCAGCAGCCCAACAGGGAACACCGGGGAGCTGTTTTTT,TRBV7-7,NA,NA,TRBJ2-2
CASSIWLFRLNTEAFF,TGTGCCAGTAGTATATGGTTGTTCAGGCTAAACACTGAAGCTTTCTTT,TRBV19,NA,NA,TRBJ1-1
CASSSPIRRPGNTDTQYF,TGTGCCAGCAGTTCCCCTATCCGGCGGCCAGGGAACACAGATACGCAGTATTTT,TRBV28,NA,NA,TRBJ2-3
CASSRRGNTGELFF,TGTGCCAGCAGTAGGAGAGGGAACACCGGGGAGCTGTTTTTT,TRBV11-2,NA,few,TRBJ2-2
CASSARAGNEQFF,TGTGCCAGTAGTGCTAGAGCTGGAAATGAGCAGTTCTTC,TRBV19,NA,NA,TRBJ2-1
CASSPVMGEANTEAFF,TGTGCCAGCAGCCCGGTTATGGGGGAGGCGAACACTGAAGCTTTCTTT,TRBV7-9,NA,NA,TRBJ1-1
CASSNGGGEQFF,TGTGCCAGTAGTAATGGTGGAGGTGAGCAGTTCTTC,TRBV19,NA,NA,TRBJ2-1
CASSLVREGALNEQYF,TGTGCCAGCAGCTTAGTACGCGAGGGGGCCCTGAACGAGCAGTACTTC,TRBV11-2,TRBD1,NA,TRBJ2-7
CASSRRSGTDSYEQYF,TGTGCCAGTAGTCGCCGTAGCGGGACCGACTCCTACGAGCAGTACTTC,TRBV19,TRBD2,NA,TRBJ2-7
CASSVESGRAYNEQFF,TGTGCCAGCAGCGTAGAAAGCGGGAGAGCTTACAATGAGCAGTTCTTC,TRBV9,TRBD2,NA,TRBJ2-1
CASSLPYATEAFF,TGTGCCAGCAGTTTGCCCTATGCCACTGAAGCTTTCTTT,TRBV27,NA,NA,TRBJ1-1
CASSESRVRGDGYTF,TGCGCCAGCAGTGAGTCGAGAGTCAGGGGGGATGGCTACACCTTC,TRBV10-1,TRBD1,NA,TRBJ1-2
CASSHGGWRRERGGELFF,TGTGCCAGCAGTCATGGTGGTTGGCGGAGGGAAAGGGGCGGGGAGCTGTTTTTT,TRBV28,NA,NA,TRBJ2-2
CASSPISRDRGFRKLFF,TGCGCCAGCAGCCCGATTTCCCGGGACAGGGGCTTCCGAAAACTGTTTTTT,TRBV4-1,TRBD1,NA,TRBJ1-4
CASSLAGVQETQYF,TGTGCCAGCAGCTTAGCGGGAGTCCAAGAGACCCAGTACTTC,TRBV7-3,TRBD2,NA,TRBJ2-5
CAWSRQRDSNLKQYF,TGTGCCTGGAGCCGTCAACGGGACAGTAATCTTAAGCAGTACTTC,TRBV30,TRBD1,NA,TRBJ2-7
CASSLQGVDEQYF,TGTGCCAGCAGCCTACAGGGGGTCGACGAGCAGTACTTC,TRBV3-1/TRBV3-2,TRBD1,once,TRBJ2-7
CATSEGASNEKLFF,TGTGCCACCTCCGAGGGGGCTAGTAATGAAAAACTGTTTTTT,TRBV25-1,TRBD1,NA,TRBJ1-4
CASSWGLAGVDTQYF,TGTGCCAGCAGTTGGGGTCTAGCGGGAGTAGATACGCAGTATTTT,TRBV27,TRBD2,NA,TRBJ2-3
CASTVGRGTEQFF,TGTGCCAGTACTGTCGGGAGGGGGACGGAGCAGTTCTTC,TRBV19,TRBD2,NA,TRBJ2-1